Detailed here is one TCR beta chain. What it binds is not known. The data stem from a study of OX40 agonist ivuxolimab in advanced cancers. Study-wide results and limits: The study observed clonal expansion of CD4+ and CD8+ blood T cells by week 6 at 0.1 to 3.0 mg/kg.

The CDR3 is 12 amino acids. V lost 0 bases to trimming and J lost 3 bases, with 1 base between them. CDR1 is MRHNA and CDR2 is SNTAGT in the germline V gene. Clones were read by immunoSEQ multiplex PCR, and TCRdb kept only the in-frame ones, dropping some. The sample holds roughly 48,000 clones; approximately 86% are singletons and the top ten take approximately 1.1%. Excluded were patients having autoimmune disease history or systemic immunosuppression. The starting material was CD4+ or CD8+ T cells sorted from blood, obtained in a trial of the OX40 agonist ivuxolimab. The receptor's source is an adult with an advanced solid tumor such as melanoma, head and neck, liver or kidney cancer. V gene TRBV6-4 combines with J gene TRBJ2-3; no definite D call. CDR3 region: CASSDSTDTQYF. The CDR3 DNA reads as TGTGCCAGCAGTGACTCGACAGATACGCAGTATTTT.